These 4 T cell receptor beta chains were sequenced from one sample in a study of T-cell reconstitution after alpha-beta-depleted transplantation in children (dated by TCRdb to the mid-2010s). Libraries came from PCR. TCRdb lists the instrument as Illumina HiSeq 2500. To normalize quantification of the TCRbeta repertoire, the TCR libraries were built with molecular barcoding that relied on unique molecular identifiers. TCRdb cleaned the public reads at Q25 with fastp, built clones with MiXCR and kept in-frame beta chains. Records with the same CDR3 protein are collapsed into one entry carrying the most frequent genes and DNA. The sample table shows about 640,000 distinct CDR3 sequences, and around 13% are seen once. Clones ranked in the top ten supply roughly 2.3% of the sample. According to the study, the label for this sample's treatment or condition signals: allogeneic hematopoietic cell transplantation with graft depleted of TCRalphabeta T cells and CD19 B cells.

The sequencing here drew on PBMCs, mostly from graft donor cells, taken 360 days after TCRalphabeta/CD19-depleted stem cell transplant. All receptors come from a male patient younger than 18 who had a stem cell transplant for acute myeloid leukemia, so the T cells may come from the graft donor.

J is TRBJ2-5 and V is TRBV15; 7 nucleotides agree with TRBD2. With V trimmed by 4 bases and J by 5 bases, 4 bases remained unmatched. From germline, CDR1 is LNHNV and CDR2 YYDKDF (reference sequence). This CDR3 region has 13 residues. The chain's CDR3 is CATSKNGGETQYF. As DNA, the CDR3 is TGTGCCACCAGCAAAAACGGGGGGGAGACCCAGTACTTC.

This clonotype was counted a few times. CDR3 nucleotides: TGCGCCAGCAGCTTGAGGGTGGACTCCTCGGCCCACGAGCAGTACTTC. Protein sequence: CASSLRVDSSAHEQYF. This chain links TRBV5-1 with TRBJ2-7; a possible D gene is TRBD2 (5 bases). Germline V gene lookup returns CDR1 SGHRS and CDR2 YFSETQ. The CDR3 totals 16 residues. V was cut by 1 base and J by 5 bases, with 19 bases left in between.

At least ten counts were recorded for this clonotype. The rearrangement joins TRBV29-1 to TRBJ2-1; weak D call: TRBD2 (5 bases). Germline values: CDR1 SQVTM, CDR2 ANQGSEA. This CDR3 spans 13 amino acids. Trimming took off 4 bases at V and 5 bases at J, with 12 bases between the two ends. CDR3 sequence (DNA): TGCAGCGTTGGCGACTACCCTAACAATGAGCAGTTCTTC. It specifies CSVGDYPNNEQFF.

This clonotype was detected a few times. The chain links TRBV20-1 to TRBJ2-1; 10 bases fit TRBD2. CDR3 length equals 15 residues. The trim removed 6 bases at V and 5 bases at J, leaving 10 bases unmatched. The germline V gene encodes CDR1 DFQATT and CDR2 SNEGSKA (reference sequence). In nucleotides, the CDR3 is TGCAGTGCGGCATACCTAGCGGGAGTAGACAATGAGCAGTTCTTC. Translated, it gives CSAAYLAGVDNEQFF.